The rows below give T cell receptor beta chains drawn from one sample of a study of T-cell reconstitution after alpha-beta-depleted transplantation in children. TCRdb re-derived calls from the PCR reads in MiXCR, one entry per CDR3 protein. The data show 350,000 to 450,000 distinct CDR3 sequences, roughly 22% seen once. The sample in question was PBMCs from the stem cell graft donor, obtained from the stem cell graft. Receptors originate from a human donor who donated a stem cell graft to a child with acute myeloid leukemia. Each CDR3 is given with its conserved first and last residue. Fields, in order: J gene, clone size, V gene, D gene, CDR3 length, CDR3 protein, CDR3 DNA. A D gene is named only where the DNA matches it firmly. Clone size appears in some rows only: once, few, many, or a class for an expanded clone.

J: TRBJ2-3
size: few
V: TRBV20-1
D: NA
length: 17
CDR3: CSAPPVGGGPSTDTQYF
DNA: TGCAGTGCTCCCCCGGTAGGGGGAGGGCCAAGCACAGATACGCAGTATTTT

J: TRBJ2-5
size: NA
V: TRBV11-1
D: TRBD2
length: 18
CDR3: CASSLRDRLAGVGETQYF
DNA: TGTGCCAGCAGCTTAAGGGACCGACTAGCGGGAGTGGGAGAGACCCAGTACTTC

J: TRBJ2-5
size: NA
V: TRBV24-1
D: NA
length: 15
CDR3: CATSDLIGVQETQYF
DNA: TGTGCCACCAGTGATTTGATCGGGGTCCAAGAGACCCAGTACTTC

J: TRBJ2-1
size: NA
V: TRBV7-6
D: NA
length: 13
CDR3: CASSSGYDNEQFF
DNA: TGTGCCAGCAGCTCAGGCTACGACAATGAGCAGTTCTTC

J: TRBJ1-1
size: few
V: TRBV6-1
D: NA
length: 17
CDR3: CASSGGLLVGANTEAFF
DNA: TGTGCCAGCAGTGGTGGACTACTGGTTGGGGCAAACACTGAAGCTTTCTTT

J: TRBJ2-7
size: NA
V: TRBV29-1
D: TRBD2
length: 17
CDR3: CSVLGTSGSLSSYEQYF
DNA: TGCAGCGTTCTCGGGACTAGCGGGAGCCTCAGCTCCTACGAGCAGTACTTC

J: TRBJ1-5
size: many
V: TRBV20-1
D: TRBD1
length: 14
CDR3: CSASWTGGNQPQHF
DNA: TGCAGTGCTAGTTGGACAGGGGGCAATCAGCCCCAGCATTTT

J: TRBJ2-7
size: few
V: TRBV7-8
D: NA
length: 13
CDR3: CASSLSTVYEQYF
DNA: TGTGCCAGCAGTTTATCGACAGTCTACGAGCAGTACTTC

J: TRBJ2-7
size: few
V: TRBV15
D: TRBD1
length: 14
CDR3: CATSPDRYTYEQYF
DNA: TGTGCCACCAGCCCGGACAGGTACACCTACGAGCAGTACTTC

J: TRBJ2-1
size: many
V: TRBV20-1
D: NA
length: 16
CDR3: CSASSLMVAEYNEQFF
DNA: TGCAGTGCTTCCTCCCTAATGGTAGCGGAGTACAATGAGCAGTTCTTC

J: TRBJ2-5
size: many
V: TRBV20-1
D: TRBD2
length: 13
CDR3: CSARGTSRETQYF
DNA: TGCAGTGCTAGAGGGACTAGCCGAGAGACCCAGTACTTC

J: TRBJ2-3
size: NA
V: TRBV12-3/TRBV12-4
D: NA
length: 13
CDR3: CASSLLRQDTQYF
DNA: TGTGCCAGCAGTTTATTGCGTCAGGATACGCAGTATTTT

J: TRBJ1-5
size: NA
V: TRBV12-3/TRBV12-4
D: NA
length: 16
CDR3: CASSLDSQYSNQPQHF
DNA: TGTGCCAGCAGTCTGGACAGCCAATATAGCAATCAGCCCCAGCATTTT

J: TRBJ2-1
size: NA
V: TRBV29-1
D: NA
length: 14
CDR3: CSVEGEKSYNEQFF
DNA: TGCAGCGTTGAGGGGGAAAAGTCCTACAATGAGCAGTTCTTC

J: TRBJ2-7
size: few
V: TRBV6-5
D: NA
length: 16
CDR3: CASSYSTGVWSYEQYF
DNA: TGTGCCAGCAGTTACTCAACGGGGGTCTGGTCCTACGAGCAGTACTTC

J: TRBJ2-4
size: NA
V: TRBV30
D: NA
length: 13
CDR3: CAWDDSTKNIQYF
DNA: TGTGCCTGGGACGACTCAACAAAAAACATTCAGTACTTC

J: TRBJ1-1
size: NA
V: TRBV20-1
D: TRBD1
length: 15
CDR3: CSAWTGDIGNTEAFF
DNA: TGCAGTGCTTGGACAGGGGATATTGGGAACACTGAAGCTTTCTTT

J: TRBJ2-7
size: once
V: TRBV2
D: NA
length: 15
CDR3: CASSKRAGIFYEQYF
DNA: TGTGCCAGCAGTAAGCGGGCAGGGATTTTCTACGAGCAGTACTTC

J: TRBJ2-7
size: NA
V: TRBV7-8
D: TRBD1
length: 13
CDR3: CASSRDSFYEQYF
DNA: TGTGCCAGCAGCCGGGACAGCTTCTACGAGCAGTACTTC

J: TRBJ2-7
size: once
V: TRBV7-2
D: NA
length: 16
CDR3: CASSIKGYTSSYEQYF
DNA: TGTGCCAGCAGCATAAAGGGCTATACTAGCTCCTACGAGCAGTACTTC

J: TRBJ2-1
size: few
V: TRBV27
D: TRBD2
length: 14
CDR3: CASMGGSPYNEQFF
DNA: TGTGCCAGCATGGGCGGGAGTCCCTACAATGAGCAGTTCTTC

J: TRBJ2-5
size: NA
V: TRBV7-2
D: NA
length: 17
CDR3: CASIPAGLVEFQETQYF
DNA: TGTGCCAGCATCCCCGCCGGGCTAGTGGAATTTCAAGAGACCCAGTACTTC

J: TRBJ1-1
size: few
V: TRBV7-9
D: NA
length: 13
CDR3: CASRSNQGSEAFF
DNA: TGTGCCAGCAGATCCAACCAGGGATCTGAAGCTTTCTTT

J: TRBJ2-2
size: few
V: TRBV4-2
D: NA
length: 16
CDR3: CASSQLAITNTGELFF
DNA: TGTGCCAGCAGCCAACTAGCCATAACGAACACCGGGGAGCTGTTTTTT

J: TRBJ2-3
size: NA
V: TRBV24-1
D: NA
length: 15
CDR3: CATSGRQAFTDTQYF
DNA: TGTGCCACCAGTGGCCGACAGGCGTTCACAGATACGCAGTATTTT

J: TRBJ2-7
size: few
V: TRBV10-2
D: TRBD1
length: 15
CDR3: CASRDTGGEDYEQYF
DNA: TGCGCCAGCAGGGACACAGGGGGCGAAGACTACGAGCAGTACTTC

J: TRBJ1-6
size: NA
V: TRBV12-3/TRBV12-4
D: NA
length: 14
CDR3: CASSFAQPNSPLHF
DNA: TGTGCCAGCAGTTTTGCGCAGCCTAATTCACCCCTCCACTTT